The following is a TCR beta chain sequence with its context. These data come from a study of blood T cell repertoires in COVID-19. About the research overall: Sites in the United States, Italy and Spain provided acute and convalescent COVID-19 samples.

The CDR3 covers 14 residues. CDR1 is MDHEN, CDR2 SYDVKM, per germline. The V gene end was trimmed by 3 bases and the J gene end by 8 bases; junction bases not matched to a gene: 7. As handled by the study authors: Reference gene primer amplification gave nucleated cell count estimates. Sequencing used immunoSEQ multiplex PCR; TCRdb keeps in-frame clones, though not all of them. Clone size and the V and J calls come from that table; the DNA yielded D and trimming. The profile covers roughly 200,000 clones, with 82% appearing a single time and 8% to 10% taken by the ten largest. Seattle's enrolled individuals joined amid active infection and were then monitored longitudinally.

Material: peripheral blood. This sequence was found in a woman of 80 years or more with COVID-19, enrolled during active disease. This chain joins TRBV28 and TRBJ1-5; 7 bases map to TRBD1. The CDR3 region is CASSLGLQGEPQHF. CDR3 nucleotides: TGTGCCAGCAGTTTGGGACTTCAGGGGGAGCCCCAGCATTTT.